Reported below is one TCR beta chain. The sample is drawn from a study of blood T cell repertoires in COVID-19. Study-level background: Italy, Spain and the United States were the sources of the convalescent and acute COVID-19 samples. PBMCs, B-cell-depleted T cells, or T cells were the source of the cDNA or gDNA that made up the material.

Trimming took off 3 bases at V and 4 bases at J, with 12 bases between the two ends. The germline gives CDR1 SEHNR, CDR2 FQNEAQ (reference sequence). This CDR3 has 14 amino acids. Authors' data handling: Estimation of nucleated cell counts relied on the amplification of reference gene primers. Data came from immunoSEQ multiplex PCR; TCRdb stores just in-frame clones and leaves some out. V, J and clone size reflect that table, while D and trimming were determined from the DNA. The table includes 290,000 or so clones, roughly 90% detected once. The origin of this receptor is a man aged 18 to 29 with active or convalescent COVID-19. The chain has TRBV7-9 and TRBJ1-1; D is undetermined. The sample consisted of peripheral blood. The CDR3 here is CASSFGESGTEAFF. The CDR3, as DNA: TGTGCCAGCAGCTTTGGGGAGAGTGGCACTGAAGCTTTCTTT.